The 20 T cell receptor beta chains reported below all come from one sample, sequenced in a study of T cell repertoires in cytomegalovirus infection. TCRdb re-called the reads through MiXCR, storing one row per CDR3 protein. Seen here are hundreds of thousands of distinct CDR3 sequences, about 24% observed once, and the top ten hold approximately 8%. The source material was CD8+ T cells from PBMCs. These receptor sequences come from a human donor in good health (CMV status not recorded). Some clones in this sample may be carry-over from other donors' samples.

The chain employs TRBV7-9 and TRBJ2-5; weak D call: TRBD1 (6 bases). Per the germline V gene, CDR1 is SEHNR and CDR2 is FQNEAQ (reference sequence). Trimming took 2 bases from V and 5 from J, leaving 15 bases between them. The CDR3 is made up of 15 amino acids. The CDR3 bases are TGTGCCAGCAGCTTATCCCAGGGGTTTAGGGAGACCCAGTACTTC. Its translation is CASSLSQGFRETQYF.

The V call is TRBV15, the J call TRBJ2-5; TRBD2 agrees at 11 bases. The germline V gene has CDR1 LNHNV and CDR2 YYDKDF (reference sequence). The CDR3 is 18 amino acids. With V trimmed by 0 bases and J by 4 bases, 10 bases remained unmatched. CDR3 region: CATSRETSGVRMGETQYF. DNA of the CDR3: TGTGCCACCAGCAGAGAGACTAGCGGGGTTAGAATGGGAGAGACCCAGTACTTC.

In its sample, this clonotype was seen once. A much larger clone is a single base away; this may be a read error. V and J are TRBV7-9 and TRBJ2-3; D assignment may be TRBD1 or TRBD2 (5 bases each). This CDR3 is 15 amino acids long. Between the trimmed V and J ends, which lost 2 bases and 5 bases, there was a span of 14 bases. The germline V gene has CDR1 SEHNR and CDR2 FQNEAQ (reference sequence). The CDR3 DNA reads as TGTGCCAGCAGCTTATTAGAGGGGCGCATAGATACGCAGTATTTT. This gives the protein CASSLLEGRIDTQYF. The full variable domain, its missing parts supplied by reference TRBV7-9 and TRBJ2-3, is DTGVSQNPRHKITKRGQNVTFRCDPISEHNRLYWYRQTLGQGPEFLTYFQNEAQLEKSRLLSDRFSAERPKGSFSTLEIQRTEQGDSAMYLCASSLLEGRIDTQYFGPGTRLTVL.

This clonotype has only a few counts. The rearrangement uses TRBV5-8 and TRBJ2-3; D might be TRBD1 or TRBD2, each matching 5 bases. Germline CDR1 SGHTS, CDR2 YDEGEE. CDR3 size: 19 residues. Trimming took off 5 bases at V and 2 bases at J, with 27 bases between the two ends. The CDR3 is CASSSRAHLLAGTTDTQYF. The CDR3 nucleotides read TGTGCCAGCAGTTCCCGGGCGCACCTCTTGGCTGGGACCACAGATACGCAGTATTTT.

J is TRBJ2-1 and V is TRBV5-4; possibly TRBD2 for D (5 bases). V was shortened by 7 bases and J by 0 bases, with 8 bases between the two germline ends. From germline, CDR1 is SGHNT and CDR2 YYREEE (reference sequence). The CDR3 runs to 13 residues. CDR3 sequence: CASSGVSYNEQFF. The CDR3 region has the DNA TGTGCCAGCTCCGGGGTCTCCTACAATGAGCAGTTCTTC. Using reference TRBV5-4 and TRBJ2-1 for the parts outside the CDR3, the full variable domain is ETGVTQSPTHLIKTRGQQVTLRCSSQSGHNTVSWYQQALGQGPQFIFQYYREEENGRGNFPPRFSGLQFPNYSSELNVNALELDDSALYLCASSGVSYNEQFFGPGTRLTVL.

This clonotype was seen a handful of times. The rearrangement links TRBV15 to TRBJ2-1; a possible D gene is TRBD2 (6 bases). The V gene's germline CDR1 is LNHNV and CDR2 YYDKDF (reference sequence). The CDR3 consists of 14 residues. With 5 bases removed from V and 9 bases from J, the gap between germline ends came to 17 bases. The CDR3 loop is CATSGGFEGSEQFF. CDR3 DNA: TGTGCCACCAGCGGAGGGTTCGAGGGTAGTGAGCAGTTCTTC. The full variable domain, with the rest looked up from reference TRBV15 and TRBJ2-1, is DAMVIQNPRYQVTQFGKPVTLSCSQTLNHNVMYWYQQKSSQAPKLLFHYYDKDFNNEADTPDNFQSRRPNTSFCFLDIRSPGLGDTAMYLCATSGGFEGSEQFFGPGTRLTVL.

CDR3 coding DNA: TGCAGCGTTGAAGAAGGCATAAGCGGGGGCCCGGGAGGAGCCTACAATGAGCAGTTCTTC. Its protein is CSVEEGISGGPGGAYNEQFF. V is TRBV29-1 and J is TRBJ2-1; TRBD2 aligns across 8 bases. Per germline, CDR1 SQVTM and CDR2 ANQGSEA. The V segment lost 0 bases and the J segment 2 bases; nucleotides outside the gene matches: 18. The CDR3 totals 20 residues.

This clonotype was seen many times. The chain uses TRBV6-2 or TRBV6-3 and TRBJ2-7; D possibly corresponds to TRBD2 (5 bases). This CDR3 contains 16 residues. Trimming left V 6 bases short and J 3 bases short, with 21 bases between. Germline V gene sequence: CDR1 MNHEY, CDR2 SVGEGT. The CDR3 sequence: CASSLGEGASYYEQYV. The CDR3 DNA follows: TGTGCCAGCAGCCTCGGAGAGGGCGCTTCATACTACGAGCAGTACGTC.

This clonotype was observed a few times. The chain has TRBV10-1 and TRBJ2-7; TRBD1 matches at 9 bases. The CDR3 is made up of 16 amino acids. The germline gives CDR1 WNHNN, CDR2 SYGVQD (reference sequence). After removal of 4 bases from V and 7 bases from J, the junction contained 14 bases not matched to a gene. The CDR3 nucleotides read TGCGCCAGCAGTGCTCCGTCCGGGACAGGGATCAGGGAGCAGTACTTC. Translated, it gives CASSAPSGTGIREQYF.

The chain joins TRBV2 to TRBJ1-2; D ambiguous. The CDR3 sequence is 15 residues long. CDR1 is SNHLY, CDR2 FYNNEI, per germline. The V end lost 6 bases, the J end lost 4 bases, and 18 bases lay between the germline ends. The DNA of the CDR3 is TGTGCCAGCAGCGAAATGACACTAATAATCTATGGCTACACCTTC. Its translation is CASSEMTLIIYGYTF.

The rearrangement joins TRBV6-5 to TRBJ2-3, with no clear D. Germline V lookup: CDR1 MNHEY, CDR2 SVGAGI. V lost 0 bases to trimming and J lost 2 bases, with 6 bases between them. The CDR3 totals 14 residues. CDR3: CASSYSPTTDTQYF. The CDR3 DNA reads TGTGCCAGCAGTTACTCCCCCACCACAGATACGCAGTATTTT.

The rearrangement links TRBV27 to TRBJ1-1, with D perhaps TRBD1 (5 bases). V was cut by 4 bases and J by 1 base, with 10 bases left in between. CDR1 is MNHEY, CDR2 SMNVEV, per germline (reference sequence). This CDR3 has 14 residues. The CDR3 nucleotides read TGTGCCAGCAGTTCCTGGGGGGGGAACACTGAAGCTTTCTTT. It specifies CASSSWGGNTEAFF.

This clonotype has a handful of counts. CDR3 amino acids: CASTYSPDPKRNQPQHF. The DNA of the CDR3 is TGTGCCAGCACCTACAGCCCCGACCCCAAGAGAAATCAGCCCCAGCATTTT. The rearrangement uses TRBV6-6 and TRBJ1-5; unclear D gene. Germline CDR1 reads MNHNY; CDR2 reads SVGAGI (reference sequence). Trimming removed 7 bases at V and 4 bases at J, with 23 bases between. This CDR3 is 17 amino acids long.

This clonotype was picked up many times. The chain is built from TRBV6-2 or TRBV6-3 and TRBJ2-1; D is unclear. V lost 5 bases and J lost 0, with 14 bases in between. This CDR3 has 16 residues. Germline V gene data show CDR1 as MNHEY and CDR2 as SVGEGT. In DNA form, the CDR3 reads TGTGCCAGCAGTCCCTCGGGTCTATTCTCCTACAATGAGCAGTTCTTC. Encoded protein: CASSPSGLFSYNEQFF.

The chain couples TRBV12-5 to TRBJ2-3; 8 bases agree with TRBD2. The CDR3 totals 17 residues. CDR1 is LGHNT and CDR2 is FRNRAP in the germline V gene. V was clipped by 7 bases and J by 0 bases; unmatched bases: 12. Here the CDR3 reads CASAPGGRGASTDTQYF. As DNA, the CDR3 is TGTGCTAGTGCCCCCGGAGGGCGGGGGGCTAGCACAGATACGCAGTATTTT.

This chain connects TRBV6-2 or TRBV6-3 to TRBJ2-2; a possible D gene is TRBD1 (6 bases). The V end lost 4 bases, the J end lost 6 bases, and 15 bases lay between the germline ends. Germline values: CDR1 MNHEY, CDR2 SVGEGT. CDR3 length: 15 amino acids. This CDR3 is CASSWTETIPGELFF. The CDR3 DNA follows: TGTGCCAGCAGTTGGACAGAAACCATTCCCGGGGAGCTGTTTTTT.

V is TRBV7-9 and J is TRBJ2-6; TRBD2 is a possible D gene (7 bases). The ends were cut back, 4 bases at V and 2 bases at J, with 15 bases in the middle. Germline lookup yields CDR1 SEHNR and CDR2 FQNEAQ (reference sequence). CDR3 length equals 17 residues. The CDR3: CASSSPAGTTGANVLTF. The CDR3 nucleotides read TGTGCCAGCAGCTCTCCAGCGGGGACAACTGGGGCCAACGTCCTGACTTTC.

Notes on this clonotype: Compared with germline, one end of the junction differs, possibly owing to a read error. V and J are TRBV7-2 and TRBJ2-3; 10 nucleotides agree with TRBD2. Per germline, CDR1 SGHTA and CDR2 FQGNSA. The CDR3 is 17 residues long. The CDR3 protein is CVSSQTLAGVSTDTQYF. DNA of the CDR3: TGTGTCAGCAGCCAGACCCTAGCGGGGGTTAGCACAGATACGCAGTATTTT.

V usage is TRBV29-1 and J usage is TRBJ1-1; TRBD1 might be the D (5 bases). CDR1 and CDR2 from the germline V gene are SQVTM and ANQGSEA. The CDR3 runs to 13 residues. The germline V and J ends were trimmed by 8 bases and 4 bases, with 17 bases remaining between them. For the CDR3, the DNA is TGCAGCTCTTGGGTAGCAGGGAGCACTGAAGCTTTCTTT. Translation: CSSWVAGSTEAFF.

The chain employs TRBV11-2 and TRBJ2-7, with 9 positions matching TRBD1. Germline V gene data show CDR1 as SGHAT and CDR2 as FQNNGV. The CDR3 runs 14 residues. The junction had 5 bases not matched to a gene; V was cut back by 4 bases and J by 4 bases. CDR3 coding DNA: TGTGCCAGCAGCTCGGGACAGGGAGATTACGAGCAGTACGTC. Its protein is CASSSGQGDYEQYV.